One sample yielded the 5 T cell receptor beta chains listed below, sequenced in a study of cytomegalovirus exposure and HLA in healthy donors. This PCR relied on a set of 60 Vbeta primers and 13 Jbeta primers. Sequencing was performed with immunoSEQ multiplex PCR; in TCRdb, only in-frame clones are kept and a portion is missing. The sample carries about 170,000 clones, roughly 80% recorded once. Sequenced sample: PBMCs. These receptors all come from a female donor in good health and CMV-seronegative.

The chain joins TRBV5-1 to TRBJ2-7; 8 bases align to TRBD2. The CDR3 is 13 residues long. V gave up 7 bases and J gave up 5 bases; unmatched junction bases: 8. Germline CDR1 reads SGHRS; CDR2 reads YFSETQ. CDR3 protein: CASGESGGHEQYF. CDR3 nucleotides: TGCGCCAGCGGGGAATCGGGGGGGCACGAGCAGTACTTC.

The V gene is TRBV5-6, the J gene TRBJ2-5; tentatively, D is TRBD2 (6 bases). The CDR3 sequence is 14 residues long. Looked up from germline, CDR1 is SGHDT and CDR2 is YYEEEE. V was clipped by 0 bases and J by 5 bases, with 11 bases between them. CDR3 sequence (DNA): TGTGCCAGCAGCTTGGGCGGGGCAGAGGAGACCCAGTACTTC. As protein: CASSLGGAEETQYF.

In this sample, this clone turned up once. The chain is built from TRBV19 and TRBJ1-2; D is possibly TRBD1 (6 bases). Trimming took off 7 bases at V and 0 bases at J, with 9 bases between the two ends. Germline V gene lookup returns CDR1 LNHDA and CDR2 SQIVND (reference sequence). CDR3 length equals 13 residues. The CDR3 sequence is CASNWGPNYGYTF. DNA for the CDR3: TGTGCCAGTAATTGGGGGCCTAACTATGGCTACACCTTC.

V is TRBV2 and J is TRBJ1-5; 7 bases fit TRBD1. Germline V lookup: CDR1 SNHLY, CDR2 FYNNEI. The CDR3 has 13 amino acids. With V trimmed by 4 bases and J by 10 bases, 7 bases remained unmatched. The CDR3 loop is CASSVQGTQPQHF. For the CDR3, the DNA is TGTGCCAGCAGTGTACAGGGGACGCAACCCCAGCATTTT.

The chain carries TRBV5-1 and TRBJ2-1; 10 bases fit TRBD2. CDR1 and CDR2 (germline): SGHRS, YFSETQ. The CDR3 is 16 residues long. V lost 1 base, J lost 5 bases, and 6 bases stayed unmatched. CDR3 amino acids: CASSLTSGIYNNEQFF. Here the CDR3 DNA reads TGCGCCAGCAGCTTGACTAGCGGGATATACAACAATGAGCAGTTCTTC.